Below, 7 T cell receptor beta chains from the same sample are listed, as sequenced in a study of CD8+CD57+ T cells in acquired aplastic anemia (dated by TCRdb to the late 2010s). Flow cytometry had shown CD8+CD57+ cell expansion in the patients selected for sequencing. The listed sequencing device is Illumina HiSeq 2000. TCR beta VDJ combination and CDR3 sequence profiling used genomic DNA as the template. Through fastp at Q25 and MiXCR, TCRdb rebuilt clones from the public reads, retaining in-frame beta chains. When rows share a CDR3 protein, they turn into one entry using the most common DNA and genes. This sample is represented by 150,000 to 200,000 distinct CDR3 sequences; 48% of them were singletons. The ten largest clonotypes hold about 8.8% of the sample. Specimen: sorted CD4+, CD8+, or CD8+CD57+ T cells (not recorded which) from PBMCs. The receptors derive from a human donor with aplastic anemia.

V gene TRBV7-3 combines with J gene TRBJ2-5; TRBD1 is a possible D gene (5 bases). Per germline, CDR1 SGHTA and CDR2 FQGTGA. The germline V and J ends were trimmed by 2 bases and 2 bases, with 12 bases remaining between them. The CDR3 extends over 15 amino acids. The CDR3 DNA sequence: TGTGCCAGCAGCTTATGGGCAGGGTCGCAAGAGACCCAGTACTTC. This sequence encodes CASSLWAGSQETQYF.

The chain recombines TRBV19 with TRBJ2-1; D not resolved. CDR3 length: 12 residues. V dropped 1 base and J dropped 10 bases, with 8 bases sitting between them. Germline values: CDR1 LNHDA, CDR2 SQIVND (reference sequence). The CDR3 coding sequence is TGTGCCAGTAGTATAGGTTCGTGGGAGCAGTTCTTC. It translates to CASSIGSWEQFF.

This clonotype was observed many times. The gene calls are TRBV6-6 and TRBJ2-7; weak D call: TRBD2 (5 bases). Germline lookup yields CDR1 MNHNY and CDR2 SVGAGI (reference sequence). Trimming removed 7 bases at V and 2 bases at J, with 9 bases between. The CDR3 runs 12 residues. The CDR3 is CASTHGAYEQYF. CDR3 coding DNA: TGTGCCAGCACCCACGGGGCCTACGAGCAGTACTTC.

The rearrangement links TRBV10-3 to TRBJ2-7; D unclear. Trimming shortened V by 3 bases and J by 12 bases, and 18 bases separated the two germline ends. CDR1 is ENHRY and CDR2 is SYGVKD in the germline V gene. CDR3 length: 13 residues. CDR3 loop: CAISDFSAATGYF. CDR3 DNA sequence: TGTGCCATCAGTGATTTTTCGGCCGCGACGGGGTACTTC.

The genes are TRBV9 and TRBJ2-1; D unresolved. This CDR3 contains 13 residues. CDR1 and CDR2 from the germline V gene are SGDLS and YYNGEE. The V and J ends lost 0 bases and 7 bases respectively, with 8 bases between them. The CDR3 DNA reads as TGTGCCAGCAGCGTAGCTACCGGGAATGAGCAGTTCTTC. Translating it yields CASSVATGNEQFF.

This rearrangement joins TRBV15 to TRBJ1-6; TRBD1 matches 7 bases. CDR3 length: 16 amino acids. The ends lost 4 bases at V and 7 bases at J; junction bases unmatched: 10. CDR1 is LNHNV and CDR2 is YYDKDF in the germline V gene (reference sequence). CDR3 DNA sequence: TGTGCCACCAGCACACCTAACGGACAGGCCAATTCACCCCTCCACTTT. Amino acid sequence: CATSTPNGQANSPLHF.

The chain employs TRBV6-2 or TRBV6-3 and TRBJ2-7; D is unclear. Germline V gene lookup returns CDR1 MNHEY and CDR2 SVGEGT. The ends were cut back, 7 bases at V and 1 base at J, with 5 bases in the middle. The CDR3 extends over 11 amino acids. This chain's CDR3 is CASTGSYEQYF. CDR3 nucleotides: TGTGCCAGCACGGGTTCCTACGAGCAGTACTTC.